This is a list of T cell receptor beta chains from one sample in a study of response to subunit inactivated influenza vaccine. TCRdb re-analysed the RT-PCR reads in MiXCR, keeping a single row per CDR3 protein. The table records around 600,000 distinct CDR3 sequences, roughly 12% of them present only once. These data were also reused for a study on T cells expressing NK-cell markers.

The sample in question was PBMCs from blood, obtained on the day of vaccination. These receptors all stem from a man aged 50-59 years who received an inactivated influenza vaccine. CDR3s include the opening cysteine and the closing phenylalanine or tryptophan. Each record gives: D gene, V gene, clone size, J gene, CDR3 DNA, CDR3 protein. D genes are given only for firm matches. Rows give clone size only sometimes, using once, few, many, or a class for an expanded clone.

-,TRBV7-9,-,TRBJ2-1,TGTGCCAGCAGCTTAGCGTCACCACCCGATGAGCAGTTCTTC,CASSLASPPDEQFF
TRBD2,TRBV9,few,TRBJ2-5,TGTGCCAGCAGCGTAGGGGTGATAGCGGGAGAGGATGAGACCCAGTACTTC,CASSVGVIAGEDETQYF
-,TRBV12-3/TRBV12-4,few,TRBJ1-3,TGTGCCAGCACCCTCCGGTCCAACTCTGGAAACACCATATATTTT,CASTLRSNSGNTIYF
-,TRBV12-3/TRBV12-4,many,TRBJ1-5,TGTGCCAGCAGTTTAGTCGACAAGCCCCAGCATTTT,CASSLVDKPQHF
-,TRBV29-1,-,TRBJ2-1,TGCAGCGTTGAAGATCGTAAACAGGGAGACAATGAGCAGTTCTTC,CSVEDRKQGDNEQFF
TRBD1,TRBV20-1,few,TRBJ2-7,TGCAGTGCTAGAGAACCTGCGACAGGGTACGAGCAGTACTTC,CSAREPATGYEQYF
-,TRBV5-1,-,TRBJ1-2,TGCGCCAGCAGCTTCGAGGGCGCAATCCCCTCTAACTATGGCTACACCTTC,CASSFEGAIPSNYGYTF
TRBD2,TRBV15,many,TRBJ2-3,TGTGCCACCAGCGAAGGGGGACTAGCGGGAGATACGCAGTATTTT,CATSEGGLAGDTQYF
TRBD2,TRBV5-1,few,TRBJ2-1,TGCGCCAGCAGGGAGACTAGCGTGGATGAGCAGTTCTTC,CASRETSVDEQFF
-,TRBV18,few,TRBJ1-1,TGTGCCAGCTCACCGGGACCAGAAATGAACACTGAAGCTTTCTTT,CASSPGPEMNTEAFF
TRBD2,TRBV29-1,-,TRBJ2-5,TGCAGCGTTGAAGATCTAGCGGGAGGGCCCTATGAGGTAGAGACCCAGTACTTC,CSVEDLAGGPYEVETQYF
TRBD1,TRBV5-1,-,TRBJ2-1,TGCGCCAGCAGCCCCGGGACAGGCCTATTCAAGACCATCAATGAGCAGTTCTTC,CASSPGTGLFKTINEQFF
-,TRBV15,few,TRBJ1-2,TGTGCCACCAGCAGAGATCAAAGGACTAACTATGGCTACACCTTC,CATSRDQRTNYGYTF
TRBD1,TRBV29-1,many,TRBJ2-5,TGCAGCGTTGAAGATCGAGGACAGGGTCGAGAGACCCAGTACTTC,CSVEDRGQGRETQYF
TRBD1,TRBV27,few,TRBJ1-1,TGTGCCAGCAGTTTAGGGACAGTCTCTGAAGCTTTCTTT,CASSLGTVSEAFF